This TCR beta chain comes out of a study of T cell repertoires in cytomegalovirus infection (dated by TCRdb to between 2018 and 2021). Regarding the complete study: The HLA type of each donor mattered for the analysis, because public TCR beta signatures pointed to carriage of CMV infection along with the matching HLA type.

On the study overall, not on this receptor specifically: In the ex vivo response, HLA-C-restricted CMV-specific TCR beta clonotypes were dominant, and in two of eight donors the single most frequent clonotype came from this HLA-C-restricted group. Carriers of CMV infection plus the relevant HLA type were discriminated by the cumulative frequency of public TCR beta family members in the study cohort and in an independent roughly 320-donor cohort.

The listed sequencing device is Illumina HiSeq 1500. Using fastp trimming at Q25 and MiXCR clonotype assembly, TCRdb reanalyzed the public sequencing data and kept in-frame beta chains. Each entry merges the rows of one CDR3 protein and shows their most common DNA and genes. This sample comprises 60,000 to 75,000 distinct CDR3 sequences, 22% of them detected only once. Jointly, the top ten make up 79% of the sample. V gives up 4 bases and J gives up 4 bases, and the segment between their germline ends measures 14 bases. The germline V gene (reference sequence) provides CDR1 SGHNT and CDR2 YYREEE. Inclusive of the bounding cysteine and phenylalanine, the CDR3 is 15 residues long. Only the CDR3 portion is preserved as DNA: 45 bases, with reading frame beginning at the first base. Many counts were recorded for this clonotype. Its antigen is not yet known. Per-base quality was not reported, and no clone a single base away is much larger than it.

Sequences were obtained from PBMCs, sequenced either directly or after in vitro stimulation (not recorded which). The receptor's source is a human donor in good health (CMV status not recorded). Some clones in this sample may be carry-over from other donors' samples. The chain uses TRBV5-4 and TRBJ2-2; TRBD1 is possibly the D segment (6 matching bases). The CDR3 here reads CASSPNGRGTGELFF. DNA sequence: TGTGCCAGCAGCCCAAACGGCAGGGGCACCGGGGAGCTGTTTTTT.